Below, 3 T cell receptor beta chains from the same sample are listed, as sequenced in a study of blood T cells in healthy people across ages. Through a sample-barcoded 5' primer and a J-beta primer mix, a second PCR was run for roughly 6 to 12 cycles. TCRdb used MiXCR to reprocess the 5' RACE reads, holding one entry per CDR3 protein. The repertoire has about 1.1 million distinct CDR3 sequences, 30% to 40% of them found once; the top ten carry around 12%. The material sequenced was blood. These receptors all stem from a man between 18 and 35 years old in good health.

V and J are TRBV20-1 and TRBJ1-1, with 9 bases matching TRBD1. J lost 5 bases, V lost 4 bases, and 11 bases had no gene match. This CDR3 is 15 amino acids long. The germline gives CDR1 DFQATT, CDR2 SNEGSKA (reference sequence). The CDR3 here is CSAKRGTGGRTEAFF. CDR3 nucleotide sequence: TGCAGTGCTAAAAGGGGAACAGGGGGCAGAACTGAAGCTTTCTTT.

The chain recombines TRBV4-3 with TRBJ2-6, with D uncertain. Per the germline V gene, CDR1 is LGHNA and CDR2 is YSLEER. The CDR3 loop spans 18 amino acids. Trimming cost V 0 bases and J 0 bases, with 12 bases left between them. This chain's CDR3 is CASSQEAPNTSGANVLTF. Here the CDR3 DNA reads TGCGCCAGCAGCCAAGAGGCCCCGAACACCTCTGGGGCCAACGTCCTGACTTTC.

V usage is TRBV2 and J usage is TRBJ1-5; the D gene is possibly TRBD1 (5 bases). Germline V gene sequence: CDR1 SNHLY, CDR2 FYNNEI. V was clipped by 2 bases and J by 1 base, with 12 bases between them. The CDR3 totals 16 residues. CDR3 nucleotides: TGTGCCAGCAGTGAATGGGGCGGCGACAGCAATCAGCCCCAGCATTTT. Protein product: CASSEWGGDSNQPQHF.